This TCR beta chain emerged from a study of blood T cell repertoires in COVID-19. Study context: The origin of the acute and convalescent COVID-19 samples was the United States, Italy and Spain. PBMCs, B-cell-depleted T cells, or T cells were the source of the cDNA or gDNA that made up the material.

Original methodology: For nucleated cells, counts were estimated from reference gene primer amplification. Method: immunoSEQ multiplex PCR; TCRdb's copy keeps in-frame clones and lacks some. V, J and clone size reflect that table, while D and trimming were determined from the DNA. The sample includes about 73,000 clones, about four fifths of them seen just once. CDR1 LNHNV and CDR2 YYDKDF come from the germline V gene (reference sequence). CDR3 length: 14 residues. The J segment lost 11 bases and the V segment lost 0 bases, leaving 9 bases of the junction unmatched. V gene TRBV15 combines with J gene TRBJ2-7; 8 positions match TRBD1. The sequence was obtained from a human donor in a cohort sampled during active COVID-19. Sequencing was performed on peripheral blood. The CDR3 bases are TGTGCCACCAGCAGAGATCTAGGACAGGGATTGAAGTACTTC. Residues: CATSRDLGQGLKYF. Full variable domain (missing parts from reference TRBV15 and TRBJ2-7): DAMVIQNPRYQVTQFGKPVTLSCSQTLNHNVMYWYQQKSSQAPKLLFHYYDKDFNNEADTPDNFQSRRPNTSFCFLDIRSPGLGDTAMYLCATSRDLGQGLKYFGPGTRLTVT.